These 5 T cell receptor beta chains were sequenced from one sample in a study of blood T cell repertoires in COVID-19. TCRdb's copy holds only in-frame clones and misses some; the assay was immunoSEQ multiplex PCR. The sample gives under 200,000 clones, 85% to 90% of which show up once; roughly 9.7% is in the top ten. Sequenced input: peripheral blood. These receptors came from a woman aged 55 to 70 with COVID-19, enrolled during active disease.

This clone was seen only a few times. CDR3 coding DNA: TGTGCCACCAGTGAAGGGGGATATAGCAATCAGCCCCAGCATTTT. This translates into CATSEGGYSNQPQHF. V and J are TRBV24-1 and TRBJ1-5, with TRBD1 as a possible D gene (6 bases). The CDR3 has 15 residues. Deletions cut 4 bases from V and 0 bases from J, with 9 bases between. Germline V gene lookup returns CDR1 KGHDR and CDR2 SFDVKD.

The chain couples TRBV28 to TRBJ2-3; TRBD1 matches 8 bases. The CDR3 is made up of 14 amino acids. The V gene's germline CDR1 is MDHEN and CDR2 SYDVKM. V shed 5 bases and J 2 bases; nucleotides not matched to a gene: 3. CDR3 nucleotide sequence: TGTGCCAGCAGTCCAGGGGGCTTCACAGATACGCAGTATTTT. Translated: CASSPGGFTDTQYF.

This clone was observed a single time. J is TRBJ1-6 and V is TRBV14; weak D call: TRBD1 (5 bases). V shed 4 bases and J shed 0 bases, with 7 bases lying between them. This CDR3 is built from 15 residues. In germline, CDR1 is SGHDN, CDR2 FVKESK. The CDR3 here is CASSPTASYNSPLHF. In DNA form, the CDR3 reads TGTGCCAGCAGCCCGACAGCCTCCTATAATTCACCCCTCCACTTT.

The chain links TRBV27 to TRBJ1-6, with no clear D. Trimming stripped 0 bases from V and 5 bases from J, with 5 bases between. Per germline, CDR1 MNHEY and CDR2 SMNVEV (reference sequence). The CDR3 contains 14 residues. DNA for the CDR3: TGTGCCAGCAGTTTATCGGCAGATAATTCACCCCTCCACTTT. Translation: CASSLSADNSPLHF.

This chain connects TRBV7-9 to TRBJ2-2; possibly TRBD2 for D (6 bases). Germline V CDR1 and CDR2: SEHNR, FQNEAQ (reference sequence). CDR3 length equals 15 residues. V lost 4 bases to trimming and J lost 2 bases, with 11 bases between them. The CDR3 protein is CASSSPGVNTGELFF. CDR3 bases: TGTGCCAGCAGCTCCCCGGGGGTAAACACCGGGGAGCTGTTTTTT.